This TCR beta chain comes out of a study of T cells after yellow fever vaccination. Worth noting for this clonotype: Its antigen is undetermined.

The ends were cut back, 5 bases at V and 0 bases at J, with 10 bases in the middle. CDR1 is SGHTA, CDR2 FQGNSA, per germline. The CDR3 loop spans 14 amino acids. Study conclusions and caveats: A weaker but faster secondary response was observed, peaking on day 5 versus 15. Most clones from primary vaccination resurfaced after the booster (about 95% CD4, 88% CD8).

By 5'RACE template switching, TCR cDNA was produced, with a universal primer site and UMIs added in the process. TCRdb re-called the 5' RACE reads with MiXCR, one entry per CDR3 protein. The sample records around 360,000 distinct CDR3 sequences, around a tenth being singletons. This TCR was recovered from a man between 18 and 29 years old who received the YFV17D yellow fever vaccine. The source was PBMCs, collected on the day of the first yellow fever vaccination. The chain joins TRBV7-2 to TRBJ1-2; D is unclear. CDR3 in DNA: TGTGCCAGCAGCGCCGCATCGGCTAACTATGGCTACACCTTC. Translated, it gives CASSAASANYGYTF.